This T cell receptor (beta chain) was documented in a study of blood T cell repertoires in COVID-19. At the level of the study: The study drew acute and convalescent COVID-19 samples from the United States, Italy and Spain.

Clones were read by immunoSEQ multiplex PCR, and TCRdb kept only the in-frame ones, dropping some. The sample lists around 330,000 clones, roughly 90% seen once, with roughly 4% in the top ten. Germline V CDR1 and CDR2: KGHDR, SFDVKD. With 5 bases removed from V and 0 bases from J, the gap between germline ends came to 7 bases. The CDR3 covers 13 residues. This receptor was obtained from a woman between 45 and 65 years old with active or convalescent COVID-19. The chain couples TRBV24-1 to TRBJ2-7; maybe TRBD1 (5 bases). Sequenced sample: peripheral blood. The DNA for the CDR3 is TGTGCCACCAGTGGACAGAACTCCTACGAGCAGTACTTC. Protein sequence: CATSGQNSYEQYF.